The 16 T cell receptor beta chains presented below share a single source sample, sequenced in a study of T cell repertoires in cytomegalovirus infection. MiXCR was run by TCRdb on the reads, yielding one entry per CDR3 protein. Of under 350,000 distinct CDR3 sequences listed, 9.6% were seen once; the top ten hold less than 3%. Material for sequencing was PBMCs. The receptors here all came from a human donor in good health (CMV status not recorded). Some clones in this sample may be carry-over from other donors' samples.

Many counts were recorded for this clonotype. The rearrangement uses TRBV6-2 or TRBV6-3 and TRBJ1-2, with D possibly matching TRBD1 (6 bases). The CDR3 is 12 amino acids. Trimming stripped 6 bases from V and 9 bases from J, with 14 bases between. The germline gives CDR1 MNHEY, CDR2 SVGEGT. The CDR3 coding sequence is TGTGCCAGCAGCTATTTGACAGGACGCTACACCTTC. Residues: CASSYLTGRYTF.

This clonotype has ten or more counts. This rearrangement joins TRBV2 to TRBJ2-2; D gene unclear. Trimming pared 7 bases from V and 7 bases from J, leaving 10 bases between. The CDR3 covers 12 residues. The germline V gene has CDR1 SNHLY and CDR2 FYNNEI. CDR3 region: CASNYPGGELFF. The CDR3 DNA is TGTGCCAGCAACTACCCTGGCGGGGAGCTGTTTTTT. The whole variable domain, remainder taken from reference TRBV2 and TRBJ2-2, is EPEVTQTPSHQVTQMGQEVILRCVPISNHLYFYWYRQILGQKVEFLVSFYNNEISEKSEIFDDQFSVERPDGSNFTLKIRSTKLEDSAMYFCASNYPGGELFFGEGSRLTVL.

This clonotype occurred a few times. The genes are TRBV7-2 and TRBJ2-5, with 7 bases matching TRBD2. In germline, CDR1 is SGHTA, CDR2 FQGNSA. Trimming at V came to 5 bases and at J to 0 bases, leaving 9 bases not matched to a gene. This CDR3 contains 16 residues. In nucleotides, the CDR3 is TGTGCCAGCAGCAACGGGGGGTCGGGGTACCAAGAGACCCAGTACTTC. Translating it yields CASSNGGSGYQETQYF.

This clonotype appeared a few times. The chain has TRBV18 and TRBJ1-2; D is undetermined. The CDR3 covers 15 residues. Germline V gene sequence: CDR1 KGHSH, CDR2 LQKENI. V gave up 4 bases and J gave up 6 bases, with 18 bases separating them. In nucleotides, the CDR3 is TGTGCCAGCTCACGGAGTATTGGGGAAAGGGATGGCTACACCTTC. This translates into CASSRSIGERDGYTF.

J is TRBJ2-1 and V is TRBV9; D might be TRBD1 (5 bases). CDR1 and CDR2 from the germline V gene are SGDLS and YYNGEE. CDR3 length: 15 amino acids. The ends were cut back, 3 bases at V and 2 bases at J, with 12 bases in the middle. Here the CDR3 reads CASSGRRGTYNEQFF. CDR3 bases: TGTGCCAGCAGCGGTCGAAGGGGAACCTACAATGAGCAGTTCTTC.

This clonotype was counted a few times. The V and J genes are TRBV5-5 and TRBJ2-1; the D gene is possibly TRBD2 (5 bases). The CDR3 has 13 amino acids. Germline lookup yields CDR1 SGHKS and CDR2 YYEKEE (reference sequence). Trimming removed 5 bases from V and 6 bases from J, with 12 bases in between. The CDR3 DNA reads TGTGCCAGCAGGCCGACTACCGGCAATGAGCAGTTCTTC. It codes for CASRPTTGNEQFF. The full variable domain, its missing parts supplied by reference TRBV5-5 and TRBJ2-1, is DAGVTQSPTHLIKTRGQQVTLRCSPISGHKSVSWYQQVLGQGPQFIFQYYEKEERGRGNFPDRFSARQFPNYSSELNVNALLLGDSALYLCASRPTTGNEQFFGPGTRLTVL.

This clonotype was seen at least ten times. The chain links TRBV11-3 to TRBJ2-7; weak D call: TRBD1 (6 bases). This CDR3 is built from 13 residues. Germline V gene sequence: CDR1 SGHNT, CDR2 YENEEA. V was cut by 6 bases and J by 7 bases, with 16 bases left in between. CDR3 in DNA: TGTGCCAGCAGTCTTACAGGGCAGAGAGAGCAGTACTTC. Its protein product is CASSLTGQREQYF.

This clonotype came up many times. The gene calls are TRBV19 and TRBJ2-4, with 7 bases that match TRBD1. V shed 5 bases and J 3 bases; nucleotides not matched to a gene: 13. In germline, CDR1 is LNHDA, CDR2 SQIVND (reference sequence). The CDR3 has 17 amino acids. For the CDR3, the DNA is TGTGCCAGTAGTCCCATGGGCGACAGGGCCGGCAAAAACATTCAGTACTTC. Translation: CASSPMGDRAGKNIQYF.

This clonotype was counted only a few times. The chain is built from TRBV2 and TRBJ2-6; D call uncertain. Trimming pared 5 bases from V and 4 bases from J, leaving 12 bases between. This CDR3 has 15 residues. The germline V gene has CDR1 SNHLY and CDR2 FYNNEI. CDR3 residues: CASSITHTGANVLTF. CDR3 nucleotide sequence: TGTGCCAGCAGTATAACCCACACCGGGGCCAACGTCCTGACTTTC. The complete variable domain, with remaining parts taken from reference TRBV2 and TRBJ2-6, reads EPEVTQTPSHQVTQMGQEVILRCVPISNHLYFYWYRQILGQKVEFLVSFYNNEISEKSEIFDDQFSVERPDGSNFTLKIRSTKLEDSAMYFCASSITHTGANVLTFGAGSRLTVL.

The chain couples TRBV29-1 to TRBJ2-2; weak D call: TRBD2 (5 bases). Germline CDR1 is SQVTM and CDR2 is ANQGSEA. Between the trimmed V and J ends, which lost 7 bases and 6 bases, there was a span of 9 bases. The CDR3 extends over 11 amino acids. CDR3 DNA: TGCAGCGCGGGATGGGCCGGGGAGCTGTTTTTT. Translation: CSAGWAGELFF.

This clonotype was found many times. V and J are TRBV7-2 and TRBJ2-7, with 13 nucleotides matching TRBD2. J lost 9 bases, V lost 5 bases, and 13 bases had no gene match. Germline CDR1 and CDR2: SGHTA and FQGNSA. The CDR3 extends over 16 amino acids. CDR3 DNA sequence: TGTGCCAGCAGCCCAAGACTAGCGGGGGGCCTATCTCTGCAGTACTTC. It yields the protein CASSPRLAGGLSLQYF.

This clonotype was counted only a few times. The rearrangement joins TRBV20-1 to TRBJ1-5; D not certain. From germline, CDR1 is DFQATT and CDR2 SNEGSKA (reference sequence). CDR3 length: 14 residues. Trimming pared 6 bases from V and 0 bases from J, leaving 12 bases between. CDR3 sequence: CSAPDWDSNQPQHF. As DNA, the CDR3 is TGCAGTGCCCCTGACTGGGATAGCAATCAGCCCCAGCATTTT.

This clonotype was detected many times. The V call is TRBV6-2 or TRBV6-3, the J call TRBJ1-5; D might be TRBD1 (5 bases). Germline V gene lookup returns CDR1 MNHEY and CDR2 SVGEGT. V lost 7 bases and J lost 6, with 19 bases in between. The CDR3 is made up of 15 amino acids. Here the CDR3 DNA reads TGTGCCAGCACCGAACAAGGGGCGGGTACTCAGCCCCAGCATTTT. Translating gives CASTEQGAGTQPQHF.

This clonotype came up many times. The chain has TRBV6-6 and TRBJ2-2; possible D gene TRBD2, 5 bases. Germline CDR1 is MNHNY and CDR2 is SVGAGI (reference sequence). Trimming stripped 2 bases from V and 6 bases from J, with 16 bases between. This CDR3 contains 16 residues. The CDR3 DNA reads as TGTGCCAGCAGTTACCTTCGGGCAAGGGAGTCCGGGGAGCTGTTTTTT. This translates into CASSYLRARESGELFF.

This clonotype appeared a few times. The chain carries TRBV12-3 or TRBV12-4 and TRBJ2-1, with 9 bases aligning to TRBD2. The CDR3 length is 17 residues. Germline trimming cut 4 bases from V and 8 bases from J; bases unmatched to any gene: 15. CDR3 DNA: TGTGCCAGCAGTTCATCAATGGGGGCGGGGGGGCTTTATGAGCAGTTCTTC. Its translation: CASSSSMGAGGLYEQFF.

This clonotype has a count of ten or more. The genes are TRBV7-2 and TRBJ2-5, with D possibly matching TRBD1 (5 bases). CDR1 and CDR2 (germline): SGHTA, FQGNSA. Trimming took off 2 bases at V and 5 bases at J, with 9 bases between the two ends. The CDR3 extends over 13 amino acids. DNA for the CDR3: TGTGCCAGCAGCTTAAGGGGTCTTGAGACCCAGTACTTC. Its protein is CASSLRGLETQYF.